This T cell receptor beta chain was captured in a study of breast tumors, draining lymph nodes, adjacent tissues. The lymph nodes were axillary draining lymph nodes from breast cancer patients. The CDR3 loop spans 14 amino acids. Looked up from germline, CDR1 is SGHRS and CDR2 is YFSETQ. The ends were cut back, 3 bases at V and 0 bases at J, with 9 bases in the middle. A single record per CDR3 protein comes from TCRdb applying MiXCR to the multiplex PCR reads. This sample has approximately 89,000 distinct CDR3 sequences, with over 25% found just once. This clonotype was seen a handful of times. Material for sequencing was axillary lymph node tissue. This sequence joins TRBV5-1 and TRBJ1-1; D may be TRBD1 (5 bases). The receptor was isolated from a female donor with breast cancer. Some clones in this sample may be carry-over from other donors' samples. For the CDR3, the DNA is TGCGCCAGCAGCTGGCAGGGTCTGAACACTGAAGCTTTCTTT. Protein product: CASSWQGLNTEAFF.